This is a list of T cell receptor beta chains from one sample in a study of cytomegalovirus exposure and HLA in healthy donors. The protocol was immunoSEQ multiplex PCR, while the TCRdb copy is restricted to in-frame clones and leaves out a portion. Of about 130,000 clones listed, roughly nine tenths are singletons. Source material: PBMCs. The source of these receptors is a woman aged 18 to 35 in good health and CMV-seronegative. Both conserved end residues are part of each CDR3. D genes are given only for firm matches. Clone size appears in some rows only: once, few, many, or a class for an expanded clone.

J,V,size,D,CDR3,DNA
TRBJ2-3,TRBV29-1,NA,TRBD1,CSVQTGVTDTQYF,TGCAGCGTTCAGACAGGGGTCACAGATACGCAGTATTTT
TRBJ1-2,TRBV10-3,few,NA,CAISGGSNYGYTF,TGTGCCATCAGTGGGGGCAGCAACTATGGCTACACCTTC
TRBJ2-7,TRBV5-6,NA,NA,CASSLFYEQYF,TGTGCCAGCAGCCTATTCTACGAGCAGTACTTC
TRBJ2-7,TRBV21-1,NA,NA,CASPRGYEQYF,TGTGCCAGCCCGCGGGGCTACGAGCAGTACTTC
TRBJ2-1,TRBV2,NA,TRBD1,CASRTGTGGFGEQFF,TGTGCCAGCAGGACCGGGACAGGGGGCTTCGGGGAGCAGTTCTTC
TRBJ2-7,TRBV11-2,once,TRBD1,CASSTRTGVREQYF,TGTGCCAGCAGCACCCGGACAGGGGTGAGGGAGCAGTACTTC
TRBJ2-7,TRBV27,NA,TRBD1,CASSLGDSYEQYF,TGTGCCAGCAGTTTAGGGGACAGCTACGAGCAGTACTTC
TRBJ2-7,TRBV11-2,few,TRBD2,CASSALAGVAYEQYF,TGTGCCAGCAGCGCACTAGCGGGAGTTGCGTACGAGCAGTACTTC
TRBJ2-3,TRBV4-2,NA,TRBD2,CASSSTGLAVTQYF,TGTGCCAGCAGCTCAACGGGACTAGCAGTTACGCAGTATTTT
TRBJ1-5,TRBV2,NA,TRBD1,CASSPTRGRSQPQHF,TGTGCCAGCAGTCCGACCAGGGGGCGAAGCCAGCCCCAGCATTTT
TRBJ1-1,TRBV5-5,NA,NA,CASSFKGGGTEAFF,TGTGCCAGCAGCTTTAAGGGAGGAGGCACTGAAGCTTTCTTT
TRBJ2-7,TRBV18,NA,TRBD2,CASSPGLAGAGGEQYF,TGTGCCAGCTCACCGGGACTAGCGGGGGCTGGGGGAGAGCAGTACTTC
TRBJ2-5,TRBV4-1,NA,NA,CASSQDAGIQETQYF,TGCGCCAGCAGCCAAGACGCGGGGATCCAAGAGACCCAGTACTTC
TRBJ2-5,TRBV2,NA,NA,CASSVGTNEETQYF,TGTGCCAGCAGTGTAGGGACAAACGAAGAGACCCAGTACTTC
TRBJ2-7,TRBV4-1,NA,NA,CASSQAQSSYEQYF,TGCGCCAGCAGCCAAGCACAGAGCTCCTACGAGCAGTACTTC
TRBJ1-1,TRBV6-5,NA,NA,CASSYSAGVLNTEAFF,TGTGCCAGCAGTTACTCGGCGGGGGTACTGAACACTGAAGCTTTCTTT
TRBJ2-2,TRBV5-6,NA,TRBD2,CASSSLAAGGTGELFF,TGTGCCAGCAGCAGTCTAGCGGCCGGCGGCACCGGGGAGCTGTTTTTT
TRBJ1-5,TRBV5-1,NA,NA,CASSEGTASNQPQHF,TGCGCCAGCAGCGAAGGGACTGCCAGCAATCAGCCCCAGCATTTT
TRBJ1-4,TRBV15,NA,NA,CATSRDRGGGNEKLFF,TGTGCCACCAGCAGAGATCGGGGCGGAGGGAATGAAAAACTGTTTTTT
TRBJ2-1,TRBV5-5,NA,NA,CASSSWFPSSYNEQFF,TGTGCCAGCAGCTCCTGGTTCCCGAGCTCCTACAATGAGCAGTTCTTC
TRBJ2-5,TRBV10-2,NA,TRBD2,CASRIAGGFQETQYF,TGCGCCAGCAGGATAGCGGGGGGATTCCAAGAGACCCAGTACTTC
TRBJ2-6,TRBV4-1,NA,TRBD1,CASSPTGAGANVLTF,TGCGCCAGCAGCCCAACAGGGGCCGGGGCCAACGTCCTGACTTTC
TRBJ2-1,TRBV19,NA,TRBD2,CATLAGGPFNEQFF,TGTGCCACCTTAGCGGGAGGGCCTTTCAATGAGCAGTTCTTC
TRBJ1-5,TRBV6-1,NA,NA,CASRGGYSNQPQHF,TGTGCCAGCAGAGGGGGATATAGCAATCAGCCCCAGCATTTT
TRBJ2-1,TRBV25-1,few,NA,CASRTREQFF,TGTGCCAGCAGGACGAGGGAGCAGTTCTTC
TRBJ1-2,TRBV11-2,NA,TRBD1,CASSVGQGNYGYTF,TGTGCCAGCAGCGTCGGACAGGGGAACTATGGCTACACCTTC
TRBJ1-2,TRBV2,NA,NA,CASRTGGYTF,TGTGCCAGCAGGACAGGTGGCTACACCTTC
TRBJ1-1,TRBV27,NA,NA,CASIPQRGVNTEAFF,TGTGCCAGCATTCCGCAGCGAGGAGTGAACACTGAAGCTTTCTTT
TRBJ1-4,TRBV4-1,NA,TRBD1,CASSPRTGWEKLFF,TGCGCCAGCAGCCCCCGGACAGGGTGGGAAAAACTGTTTTTT
TRBJ1-1,TRBV5-1,NA,NA,CASSVGQREEAFF,TGCGCCAGCAGCGTAGGACAGCGTGAGGAAGCTTTCTTT
TRBJ2-3,TRBV29-1,once,TRBD1,CSVLGQGETDTQYF,TGCAGCGTTCTTGGACAGGGCGAAACAGATACGCAGTATTTT
TRBJ2-2,TRBV5-6,NA,NA,CASSFISGELFF,TGTGCCAGCAGCTTTATTTCCGGGGAGCTGTTTTTT
TRBJ2-3,TRBV5-1,NA,NA,CASSPAAGPPTDTQYF,TGCGCCAGCAGCCCGGCAGCGGGTCCCCCCACAGATACGCAGTATTTT
TRBJ2-5,TRBV5-4,NA,NA,CASSVRGYQETQYF,TGTGCCAGCTCTGTGCGGGGCTACCAAGAGACCCAGTACTTC
TRBJ2-7,TRBV4-1,NA,NA,CASSQAPSTGYEQYF,TGCGCCAGCAGCCAAGCCCCGAGTACGGGGTACGAGCAGTACTTC
TRBJ2-3,TRBV23-1,NA,TRBD2,CASSQGALAGGKIRTDTQYF,TGCGCCAGCAGTCAGGGAGCCCTAGCGGGAGGGAAGATTCGCACAGATACGCAGTATTTT
TRBJ1-2,TRBV7-8,NA,TRBD1,CASSPRVPDWKRTGYGYTF,TGTGCCAGCAGCCCGAGAGTCCCTGATTGGAAACGGACAGGCTATGGCTACACCTTC
TRBJ1-1,TRBV4-1,NA,TRBD1,CASSPLGQGVMNTEAFF,TGCGCCAGCAGCCCCCTTGGGCAGGGGGTCATGAACACTGAAGCTTTCTTT
TRBJ2-5,TRBV5-8,NA,TRBD1,CASSTTGGETQYF,TGTGCCAGCAGCACTACAGGGGGAGAGACCCAGTACTTC
TRBJ1-3,TRBV16,NA,NA,CASSHTSSGNTIYF,TGTGCCAGCAGCCACACGAGCTCTGGAAACACCATATATTTT
TRBJ2-6,TRBV11-2,NA,NA,CASSLYNSGANVLTF,TGTGCCAGCAGCTTGTATAACTCTGGGGCCAACGTCCTGACTTTC
TRBJ2-4,TRBV20-1,NA,NA,CSVLRLDIQYF,TGCAGTGTTTTGAGGCTGGACATTCAGTACTTC
TRBJ2-4,TRBV2,NA,NA,CASSEAAVAKNIQYF,TGTGCCAGCAGTGAAGCGGCTGTAGCCAAAAACATTCAGTACTTC
TRBJ2-7,TRBV9,NA,TRBD1,CASSVHAGQGYEQYF,TGTGCCAGCAGCGTCCATGCGGGACAGGGTTACGAGCAGTACTTC
TRBJ2-5,TRBV28,NA,TRBD1,CASSQTGEETQYF,TGTGCCAGCAGCCAGACAGGGGAAGAGACCCAGTACTTC
TRBJ2-5,TRBV5-1,NA,NA,CASSLGAQETQYF,TGCGCCAGCAGCTTGGGGGCACAAGAGACCCAGTACTTC
TRBJ2-7,TRBV10-3,NA,TRBD1,CAISGSGQHSYEQYF,TGTGCCATCAGTGGCTCGGGACAGCACTCCTACGAGCAGTACTTC
TRBJ2-7,TRBV4-1,NA,NA,CASSLLPGVLRHYEQYF,TGCGCCAGCAGCCTACTCCCGGGGGTCCTCCGCCACTACGAGCAGTACTTC
TRBJ2-2,TRBV4-1,NA,TRBD2,CASSLSRAGVPTGELFF,TGCGCCAGCAGCCTTTCCCGGGCGGGAGTCCCCACCGGGGAGCTGTTTTTT
TRBJ1-2,TRBV9,NA,NA,CASSVGNRDYGYTF,TGTGCCAGCAGCGTAGGGAACAGAGACTATGGCTACACCTTC